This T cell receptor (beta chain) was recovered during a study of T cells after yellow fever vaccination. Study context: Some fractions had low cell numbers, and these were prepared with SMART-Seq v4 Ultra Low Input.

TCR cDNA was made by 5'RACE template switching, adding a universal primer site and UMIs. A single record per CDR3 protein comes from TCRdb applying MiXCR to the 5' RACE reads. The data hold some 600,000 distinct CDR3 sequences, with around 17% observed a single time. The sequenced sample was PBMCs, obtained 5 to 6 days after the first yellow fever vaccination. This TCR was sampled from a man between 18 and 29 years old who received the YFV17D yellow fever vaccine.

CDR3 sequence (DNA): TGCGCCAGCAGCCCATTCGGACAGTCAGTCGACTATGGCTACACCTTC. Protein product: CASSPFGQSVDYGYTF. V gene TRBV5-1 combines with J gene TRBJ1-2; possibly TRBD1 for D (6 bases). The V gene lost 4 bases and the J gene lost 3 bases, with 19 bases spanning the gap. The CDR3 loop spans 16 amino acids. CDR1 is SGHRS and CDR2 is YFSETQ in the germline V gene.